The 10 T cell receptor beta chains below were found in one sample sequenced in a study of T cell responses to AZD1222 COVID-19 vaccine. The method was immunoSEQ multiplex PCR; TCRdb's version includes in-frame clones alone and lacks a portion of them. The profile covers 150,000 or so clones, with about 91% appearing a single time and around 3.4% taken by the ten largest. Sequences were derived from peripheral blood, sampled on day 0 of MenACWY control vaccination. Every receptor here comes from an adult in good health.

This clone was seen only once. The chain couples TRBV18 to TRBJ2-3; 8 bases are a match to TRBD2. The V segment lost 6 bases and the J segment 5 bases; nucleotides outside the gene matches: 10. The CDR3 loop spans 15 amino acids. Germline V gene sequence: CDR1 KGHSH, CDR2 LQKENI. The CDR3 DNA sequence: TGTGCCAGCTCTCCTCTAGCGGGCCTCCGAGATACGCAGTATTTT. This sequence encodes CASSPLAGLRDTQYF.

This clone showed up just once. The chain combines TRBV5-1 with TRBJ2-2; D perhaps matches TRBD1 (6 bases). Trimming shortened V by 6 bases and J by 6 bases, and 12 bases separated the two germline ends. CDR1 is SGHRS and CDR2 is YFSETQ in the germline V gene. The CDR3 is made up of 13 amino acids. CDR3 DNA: TGCGCCAGCATCAAGGGGGATGCCGGGGAGCTGTTTTTT. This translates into CASIKGDAGELFF.

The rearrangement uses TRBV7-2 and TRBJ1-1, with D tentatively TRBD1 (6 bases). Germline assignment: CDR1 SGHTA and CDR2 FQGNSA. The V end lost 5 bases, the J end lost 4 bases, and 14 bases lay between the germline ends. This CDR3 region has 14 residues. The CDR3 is CASSPTGWGTEAFF. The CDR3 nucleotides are TGTGCCAGCAGCCCTACAGGGTGGGGCACTGAAGCTTTCTTT.

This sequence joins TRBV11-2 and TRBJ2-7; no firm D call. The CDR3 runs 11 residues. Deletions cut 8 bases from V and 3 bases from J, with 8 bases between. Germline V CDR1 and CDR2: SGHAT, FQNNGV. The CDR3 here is CASGSYYEQYF. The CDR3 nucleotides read TGTGCCAGCGGATCATACTACGAGCAGTACTTC.

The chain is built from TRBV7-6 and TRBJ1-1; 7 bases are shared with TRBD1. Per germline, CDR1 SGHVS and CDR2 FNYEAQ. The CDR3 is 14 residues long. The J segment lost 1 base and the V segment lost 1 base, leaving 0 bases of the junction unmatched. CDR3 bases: TGTGCCAGCAGCTTAGGGACAGGGAACACTGAAGCTTTCTTT. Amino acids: CASSLGTGNTEAFF.

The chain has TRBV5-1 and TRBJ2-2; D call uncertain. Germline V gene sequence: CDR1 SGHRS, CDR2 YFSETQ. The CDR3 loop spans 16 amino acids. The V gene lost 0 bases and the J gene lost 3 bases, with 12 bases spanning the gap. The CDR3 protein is CASSLGNPQYTGELFF. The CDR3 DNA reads TGCGCCAGCAGCTTGGGGAACCCCCAGTACACCGGGGAGCTGTTTTTT.

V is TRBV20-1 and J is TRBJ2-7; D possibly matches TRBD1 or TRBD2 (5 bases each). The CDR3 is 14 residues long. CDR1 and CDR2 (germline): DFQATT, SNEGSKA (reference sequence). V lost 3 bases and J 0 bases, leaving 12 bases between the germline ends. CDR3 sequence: CSASPGTGSYEQYF. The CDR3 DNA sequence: TGCAGTGCTAGTCCGGGAACAGGCTCCTACGAGCAGTACTTC.

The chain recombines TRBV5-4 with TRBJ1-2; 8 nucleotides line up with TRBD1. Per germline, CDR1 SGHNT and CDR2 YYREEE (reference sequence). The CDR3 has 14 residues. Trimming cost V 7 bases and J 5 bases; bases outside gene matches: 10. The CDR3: CASRLGQAVYGYTF. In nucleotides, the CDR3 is TGTGCCAGCCGGCTGGGACAGGCTGTTTATGGCTACACCTTC.

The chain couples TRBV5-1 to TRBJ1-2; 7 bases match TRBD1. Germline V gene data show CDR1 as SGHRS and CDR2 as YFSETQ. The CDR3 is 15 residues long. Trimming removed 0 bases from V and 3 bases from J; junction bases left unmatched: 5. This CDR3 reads CASSLAGRGDYGYTF. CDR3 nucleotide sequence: TGCGCCAGCAGCTTGGCTGGCAGGGGGGACTATGGCTACACCTTC.

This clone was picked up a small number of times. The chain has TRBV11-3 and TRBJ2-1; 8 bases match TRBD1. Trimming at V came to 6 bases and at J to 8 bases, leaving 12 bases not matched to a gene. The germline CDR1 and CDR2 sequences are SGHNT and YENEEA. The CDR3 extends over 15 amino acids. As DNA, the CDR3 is TGTGCCAGCAGATACCTTGGACAGGGTCCTGATGAGCAGTTCTTC. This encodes CASRYLGQGPDEQFF.